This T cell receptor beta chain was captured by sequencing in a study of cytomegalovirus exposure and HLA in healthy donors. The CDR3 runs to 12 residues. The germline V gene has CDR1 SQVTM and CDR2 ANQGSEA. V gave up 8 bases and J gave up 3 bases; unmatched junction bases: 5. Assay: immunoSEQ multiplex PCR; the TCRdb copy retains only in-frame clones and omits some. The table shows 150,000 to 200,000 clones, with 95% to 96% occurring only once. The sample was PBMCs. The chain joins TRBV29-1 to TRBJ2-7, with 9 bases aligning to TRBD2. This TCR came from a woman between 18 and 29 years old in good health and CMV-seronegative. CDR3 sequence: CSIRGGDYEQYF. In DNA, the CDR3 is TGCAGCATCCGCGGGGGGGACTACGAGCAGTACTTC.